The 9 T cell receptor beta chains given below trace back to one sample, sequenced in a study of cytomegalovirus exposure and HLA in healthy donors. Clones were read by immunoSEQ multiplex PCR, and TCRdb kept only the in-frame ones, dropping some. This table holds 85,000 to 120,000 clones, roughly 90% found once. Sequences were obtained from PBMCs. The receptors originated from a young woman in good health and CMV-seropositive.

V and J are TRBV25-1 and TRBJ2-4, with D perhaps TRBD2 (5 bases). The V end lost 3 bases, the J end lost 10 bases, and 10 bases lay between the germline ends. Germline CDR1 and CDR2: MGHDK and SYGVNS. CDR3 length equals 12 residues. The DNA for the CDR3 is TGTGCCAGCAGTGACCGGGGAGAGATTCAGTACTTC. It translates to CASSDRGEIQYF.

The rearrangement joins TRBV19 to TRBJ1-2; D perhaps matches TRBD1 (5 bases). CDR1 LNHDA and CDR2 SQIVND come from the germline V gene (reference sequence). This CDR3 has 13 amino acids. With 5 bases removed from V and 7 bases from J, the gap between germline ends came to 14 bases. The CDR3 region has the DNA TGTGCCAGTAGTCTCACCCAGGGTGGTGGCTACACCTTC. It specifies CASSLTQGGGYTF.

V usage is TRBV4-3 and J usage is TRBJ2-5, with TRBD2 matching over 9 bases. The CDR3 contains 16 residues. J lost 6 bases, V lost 4 bases, and 12 bases had no gene match. The germline CDR1 and CDR2 sequences are LGHNA and YSLEER. CDR3 bases: TGCGCCAGCAGCCCGGGGTTAGCGGGGGCCATCCAGACCCAGTACTTC. It is translated as CASSPGLAGAIQTQYF.

Note on this clone: A much larger clonotype is one base distant, so this may be a read error. The gene calls are TRBV2 and TRBJ2-2; 7 bases match TRBD2. The CDR3 has 13 amino acids. Per the germline V gene, CDR1 is SNHLY and CDR2 is FYNNEI. J was trimmed by 5 bases and V by 3 bases; bases with no gene match: 0. CDR3 DNA sequence: TGTGCCAGCAGTGACGGGGGGACCGGGGAGCTGTTTTTT. This encodes CASSDGGTGELFF. Based on the CDR3 plus reference TRBV2 and TRBJ2-2, the full variable domain is EPEVTQTPSHQVTQMGQEVILRCVPISNHLYFYWYRQILGQKVEFLVSFYNNEISEKSEIFDDQFSVERPDGSNFTLKIRSTKLEDSAMYFCASSDGGTGELFFGEGSRLTVL.

The chain couples TRBV27 to TRBJ2-2; unclear D gene. Germline CDR1 MNHEY, CDR2 SMNVEV (reference sequence). The CDR3 covers 13 residues. V was clipped by 2 bases and J by 4 bases, with 5 bases between them. The CDR3 spells CASSLQVTGELFF. The CDR3 nucleotides are TGTGCCAGCAGTTTACAGGTCACCGGGGAGCTGTTTTTT.

This sequence joins TRBV7-9 and TRBJ1-2, with D possibly matching TRBD1 (5 bases). Trimming removed 2 bases from V and 4 bases from J, with 8 bases in between. The CDR3 has 13 amino acids. Germline V lookup: CDR1 SEHNR, CDR2 FQNEAQ (reference sequence). CDR3 sequence: CASSLQGIYGYTF. CDR3 nucleotides: TGTGCCAGCAGCTTACAGGGCATCTATGGCTACACCTTC.

This CDR3 is CASRDRGSGGYGYTF. For the CDR3, the DNA is TGTGCCAGCCGGGACAGGGGATCGGGTGGGTATGGCTACACCTTC. The V call is TRBV6-1, the J call TRBJ1-2, with 10 bases aligning to TRBD1. The CDR3 is 15 residues long. J was trimmed by 5 bases and V by 8 bases; bases with no gene match: 11. CDR1 is MNHNS, CDR2 SASEGT, per germline.

This clone has just one count. The chain joins TRBV6-5 to TRBJ1-6; 8 bases are a match to TRBD1. Losses at the gene ends were 6 bases for V and 9 bases for J; bases not matched to a gene: 10. The CDR3 consists of 15 residues. Germline CDR1 MNHEY, CDR2 SVGAGI. CDR3 sequence (DNA): TGTGCCAGCAGACTTGGGACAGGAGAGGGTTCACCCCTCCACTTT. As protein: CASRLGTGEGSPLHF.

The chain joins TRBV6-1 to TRBJ2-1, with 12 bases identical to TRBD2. Trimming took 6 bases from V and 4 from J; bases not matched to a gene: 4. The germline V gene encodes CDR1 MNHNS and CDR2 SASEGT. CDR3 size: 15 residues. This chain's CDR3 is CASRTSGGLYNEQFF. CDR3 DNA sequence: TGTGCCAGCAGGACTAGCGGGGGCCTATACAATGAGCAGTTCTTC.